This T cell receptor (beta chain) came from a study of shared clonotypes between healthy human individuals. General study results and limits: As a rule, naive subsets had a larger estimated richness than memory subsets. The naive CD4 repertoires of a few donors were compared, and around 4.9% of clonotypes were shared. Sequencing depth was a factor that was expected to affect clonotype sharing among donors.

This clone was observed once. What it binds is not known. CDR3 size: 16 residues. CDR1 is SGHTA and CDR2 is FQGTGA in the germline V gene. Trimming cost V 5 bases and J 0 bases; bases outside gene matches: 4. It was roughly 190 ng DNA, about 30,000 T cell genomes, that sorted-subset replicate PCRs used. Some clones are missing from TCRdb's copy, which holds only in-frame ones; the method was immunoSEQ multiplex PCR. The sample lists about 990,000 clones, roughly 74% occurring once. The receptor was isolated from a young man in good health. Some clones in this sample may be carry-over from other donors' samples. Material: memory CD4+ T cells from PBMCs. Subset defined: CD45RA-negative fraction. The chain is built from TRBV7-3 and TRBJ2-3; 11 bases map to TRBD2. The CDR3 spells CASSTRTSGSTDTQYF. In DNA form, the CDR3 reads TGTGCCAGCAGCACGCGGACTAGCGGGAGCACAGATACGCAGTATTTT.